Following are 30 T cell receptor beta chains from one sample sequenced in a study of human T cells and chemical hapten exposure. Documented time point: patch test 1, 2 weeks after DPC sensitization. Treatment described: therapeutic diphenylcyclopropenone sensitization with weekly scalp DPC. One entry per CDR3 protein, called by TCRdb with MiXCR from the RACE reads. The sample lists some 180,000 distinct CDR3 sequences; about 22% were seen once. The material was whole blood, obtained in connection with sensitization to the hapten diphenylcyclopropenone (DPC). The receptors were gathered from a woman in her 50s with alopecia areata. Some clones in this sample may be carry-over from other donors' samples.

This clonotype was seen a handful of times. V and J are TRBV10-3 and TRBJ2-5; D ambiguous. This CDR3 contains 13 residues. Germline V gives CDR1 ENHRY, CDR2 SYGVKD. Deletions cut 6 bases from V and 1 base from J, with 9 bases between. DNA of the CDR3: TGTGCCATCAGCGCCGGAGTCCAAGAGACCCAGTACTTC. Protein product: CAISAGVQETQYF.

The chain combines TRBV18 with TRBJ1-5, with D possibly matching TRBD1 (6 bases). This CDR3 has 14 residues. The V gene lost 6 bases and the J gene lost 7 bases, with 16 bases spanning the gap. Germline V gene data show CDR1 as KGHSH and CDR2 as LQKENI. CDR3 sequence reads: CASSLTGNGQPQHF. The DNA of the CDR3 is TGTGCCAGCTCCCTCACAGGGAATGGGCAGCCCCAGCATTTT.

V and J are TRBV3-1 and TRBJ1-1, with 12 bases matching TRBD1. CDR3 length equals 13 residues. V was clipped by 5 bases and J by 10 bases; unmatched bases: 5. The germline V gene encodes CDR1 LGHDT and CDR2 YNNKEL (reference sequence). This CDR3 is CASSTRDRGPAFF. In DNA form, the CDR3 reads TGTGCCAGCAGCACCCGGGACAGGGGGCCAGCTTTCTTT.

The rearrangement joins TRBV10-3 to TRBJ2-1; 7 bases fit TRBD2. V dropped 11 bases and J dropped 4; count of bases not matched to a gene: 14. Germline V lookup: CDR1 ENHRY, CDR2 SYGVKD. This CDR3 contains 15 residues. Here the CDR3 DNA reads TGTGCCGCGGACGCGGGTAGCGGGTCTTACAATGAGCAGTTCTTC. This sequence encodes CAADAGSGSYNEQFF.

The chain joins TRBV11-2 to TRBJ1-3; no clear D gene. V lost 4 bases to trimming and J lost 4 bases, with 11 bases between them. Per the germline V gene, CDR1 is SGHAT and CDR2 is FQNNGV. This CDR3 comprises 14 residues. For the CDR3, the DNA is TGTGCCAGCAGCTCCGGGCCTCTGGGAAACACCATATATTTT. Translating it yields CASSSGPLGNTIYF.

The chain combines TRBV12-3 or TRBV12-4 with TRBJ2-7; 7 bases agree with TRBD1. This CDR3 spans 13 amino acids. V lost 3 bases and J lost 4; bases outside the gene matches: 3. CDR3 in amino acids: CASSFRDRYEQYF. In DNA form, the CDR3 reads TGTGCCAGCAGTTTTAGGGACAGATACGAGCAGTACTTC.

In its sample, this clonotype was seen a few times. The chain combines TRBV9 with TRBJ2-1, with D uncertain. The CDR3 totals 15 residues. Looked up from germline, CDR1 is SGDLS and CDR2 is YYNGEE. Trimming cost V 2 bases and J 0 bases, with 9 bases left between them. DNA for the CDR3: TGTGCCAGCAGCGTCCAACCCAGCTCCTACAATGAGCAGTTCTTC. Protein sequence: CASSVQPSSYNEQFF.

This clonotype was found a few times. The rearrangement joins TRBV5-1 to TRBJ2-1; TRBD1 matches 8 bases. The CDR3 sequence is 16 residues long. Trimming removed 0 bases from V and 9 bases from J; junction bases left unmatched: 11. Per the germline V gene, CDR1 is SGHRS and CDR2 is YFSETQ. The CDR3 coding sequence is TGCGCCAGCAGCTTGGTAGGGGCTGGGACAGGCAGTGAGCAGTTCTTC. Residues: CASSLVGAGTGSEQFF.

The V and J genes are TRBV6-1 and TRBJ1-6, with 8 bases aligning to TRBD1. CDR1 and CDR2 from the germline V gene are MNHNS and SASEGT. The CDR3 length is 14 residues. With 6 bases clipped from V and 7 bases from J, the junction kept 5 bases outside the gene matches. The CDR3 loop reads CASRGQGRNSPLHF. CDR3 sequence (DNA): TGTGCCAGCAGAGGACAGGGACGGAATTCACCCCTCCACTTT.

The rearrangement links TRBV6-2 or TRBV6-3 to TRBJ2-7; no reliable D call. Germline CDR1 reads MNHEY; CDR2 reads SVGEGT. V lost 2 bases to trimming and J lost 4 bases, with 27 bases between them. The CDR3 has 19 residues. The CDR3 DNA sequence: TGTGCCAGCAGTTACCCAGACATGGTTGGGTCTCCCGAAAAATACGAGCAGTACTTC. It codes for CASSYPDMVGSPEKYEQYF.

This sequence joins TRBV6-1 and TRBJ1-1, with 8 bases aligning to TRBD1. The CDR3 extends over 16 amino acids. J lost 1 base, V lost 1 base, and 5 bases had no gene match. The germline V gene has CDR1 MNHNS and CDR2 SASEGT. The CDR3 sequence is CASSEGWDRQNTEAFF. The CDR3 DNA reads as TGTGCCAGCAGTGAAGGCTGGGACAGGCAGAACACTGAAGCTTTCTTT.

The rearrangement joins TRBV4-1 to TRBJ1-5, with D possibly matching TRBD1 (5 bases). The germline gives CDR1 MGHRA, CDR2 YSYEKL. V lost 0 bases and J 7 bases, leaving 16 bases between the germline ends. The CDR3 totals 16 residues. The CDR3 here is CASSQEVTGVGQPQHF. The DNA of the CDR3 is TGCGCCAGCAGCCAAGAGGTCACAGGTGTGGGGCAGCCCCAGCATTTT.

The CDR3 here is CASSRQTNTEAFF. The DNA of the CDR3 is TGTGCCAGCTCGAGACAAACGAACACTGAAGCTTTCTTT. The chain has TRBV12-3 or TRBV12-4 and TRBJ1-1; D is ambiguous. V lost 8 bases, J lost 1 base, and 11 bases lay in between. This CDR3 region has 13 residues.

This chain joins TRBV4-2 and TRBJ1-3, with D hard to call. V lost 1 base and J 1 base, leaving 8 bases between the germline ends. The CDR3 totals 15 residues. Looked up from germline, CDR1 is LGHNA and CDR2 is YNFKEQ. The CDR3 region has the DNA TGTGCCAGCAGCCAAGCACCCGGGTCTGGAAACACCATATATTTT. It codes for CASSQAPGSGNTIYF.

The genes are TRBV5-4 and TRBJ2-5; 7 bases map to TRBD1. V was pared by 4 bases and J by 6 bases, with 6 bases of the junction left unmatched. Germline V gene data show CDR1 as SGHNT and CDR2 as YYREEE (reference sequence). This CDR3 region has 13 residues. CDR3 DNA: TGTGCCAGCAGCGGGGGACAGCCAAAGACCCAGTACTTC. Amino acids: CASSGGQPKTQYF.

The chain employs TRBV12-3 or TRBV12-4 and TRBJ1-1; possibly TRBD1 for D (5 bases). The CDR3 is made up of 15 amino acids. V lost 5 bases and J lost 6, with 19 bases in between. This CDR3 is CASSPLQGSWAEAFF. CDR3 sequence (DNA): TGTGCCAGCAGTCCTTTGCAGGGATCTTGGGCTGAAGCTTTCTTT.

The chain couples TRBV10-3 to TRBJ2-1; D unclear. The length of the CDR3 is 14 residues. The ends were cut back, 4 bases at V and 4 bases at J, with 11 bases in the middle. Germline CDR1 and CDR2: ENHRY and SYGVKD. In DNA, the CDR3 is TGTGCCATCAGTGCGGATAGAGAATACAATGAGCAGTTCTTC. Amino acid sequence: CAISADREYNEQFF.

This clonotype has only a few counts. This chain links TRBV5-4 with TRBJ1-6; TRBD1 matches at 8 bases. The J segment lost 7 bases and the V segment lost 0 bases, leaving 0 bases of the junction unmatched. The V gene's germline CDR1 is SGHNT and CDR2 YYREEE (reference sequence). The CDR3 is 14 residues long. Written as DNA, the CDR3 is TGTGCCAGCAGCTTGGGACAGGGGAATTCACCCCTCCACTTT. Encoded protein: CASSLGQGNSPLHF.

This clonotype was counted once. V usage is TRBV29-1 and J usage is TRBJ2-7; TRBD1 might be the D (6 bases). The CDR3 runs to 12 residues. CDR1 is SQVTM and CDR2 is ANQGSEA in the germline V gene. Trimming pared 8 bases from V and 6 bases from J, leaving 17 bases between. This CDR3 reads CSSGDRVGEQYF. CDR3 nucleotides: TGCAGCTCAGGGGATCGAGTGGGCGAGCAGTACTTC.

This clonotype appeared many times. The gene calls are TRBV5-1 and TRBJ2-6; no clear D. Per the germline V gene, CDR1 is SGHRS and CDR2 is YFSETQ. The CDR3 runs to 15 residues. Trimming took off 4 bases at V and 0 bases at J, with 8 bases between the two ends. The CDR3 is CASSPGRSGANVLTF. The CDR3 DNA reads TGCGCCAGCAGCCCTGGACGCTCTGGGGCCAACGTCCTGACTTTC.

As for this clonotype: One end of the junction does not line up with germline, which may come from a read error. This rearrangement joins TRBV11-3 to TRBJ2-7; D remains ambiguous. The CDR3 is made up of 13 amino acids. Germline assignment: CDR1 SGHNT and CDR2 YENEEA. CDR3 nucleotide sequence: TGTGCCAGCAGCTACGGACCGCTTAACGAGGAGTACTTC. This codes for CASSYGPLNEEYF.

This clonotype was counted ten times or more. The chain uses TRBV29-1 and TRBJ1-1; 9 nucleotides match TRBD1. CDR1 and CDR2 (germline): SQVTM, ANQGSEA. Trimming took 7 bases from V and 2 from J; bases not matched to a gene: 5. CDR3 length: 13 residues. In nucleotides, the CDR3 is TGCAGCGGGCTGACAGGGGGTAACACTGAAGCTTTCTTT. Amino acid sequence: CSGLTGGNTEAFF.

This clonotype turned up a few times. The chain joins TRBV6-5 to TRBJ2-1; D possibly corresponds to TRBD2 (5 bases). CDR3 length equals 13 residues. CDR1 and CDR2 (germline): MNHEY, SVGAGI. V shed 4 bases and J shed 11 bases, with 15 bases lying between them. CDR3 loop: CASSSPPEGKQFF. CDR3 bases: TGTGCCAGCAGTTCTCCGCCCGAGGGAAAGCAGTTCTTC.

This clonotype was detected many times. The V and J genes are TRBV12-3 or TRBV12-4 and TRBJ2-5, with D perhaps being TRBD1 or TRBD2 (5 bases each). The CDR3 is 14 amino acids. The V and J ends lost 6 bases and 5 bases respectively, with 16 bases between them. CDR3: CASSLGAERETQYF. DNA for the CDR3: TGTGCCAGCAGCCTAGGGGCAGAGCGGGAGACCCAGTACTTC.

Comments on this clonotype: One junction end disagrees with the germline gene, perhaps due to a read error. This sequence joins TRBV20-1 and TRBJ2-7; the D is unclear. CDR3 length: 11 amino acids. Germline loops: CDR1 DFQATT, CDR2 SNEGSKA (reference sequence). In nucleotides, the CDR3 is TGCAGTGCCAGAGGACCGCACGAGCAGTACTTC. It yields the protein CSARGPHEQYF.

This clonotype was counted only a few times. The chain links TRBV2 to TRBJ2-7; 9 bases map to TRBD1. Losses at the gene ends were 6 bases for V and 1 base for J; bases not matched to a gene: 10. Germline V CDR1 and CDR2: SNHLY, FYNNEI. This CDR3 comprises 16 residues. The CDR3 reads CASRASSGTGSYEQYF. The CDR3 coding sequence is TGTGCCAGCAGAGCGTCCTCCGGGACAGGGTCCTACGAGCAGTACTTC. Drawing the rest from reference TRBV2 and TRBJ2-7, the complete variable domain is EPEVTQTPSHQVTQMGQEVILRCVPISNHLYFYWYRQILGQKVEFLVSFYNNEISEKSEIFDDQFSVERPDGSNFTLKIRSTKLEDSAMYFCASRASSGTGSYEQYFGPGTRLTVT.

The V and J genes are TRBV7-8 and TRBJ2-1, with 12 positions matching TRBD2. CDR3 length equals 17 residues. Germline V CDR1 and CDR2: SGHVS, FQNEAQ. V shed 7 bases, J shed 8 bases, and the junction held 15 bases outside the gene matches. CDR3 coding DNA: TGTGCCAGCACCCGAGGGCTAGCGGGAGGGCTAGGAGATGAGCAGTTCTTC. As protein: CASTRGLAGGLGDEQFF.

The rearrangement joins TRBV12-3 or TRBV12-4 to TRBJ1-1; weak D call: TRBD1 (6 bases). Trimming took off 5 bases at V and 1 base at J, with 11 bases between the two ends. The CDR3 loop spans 14 amino acids. Here the CDR3 DNA reads TGTGCCAGCAGTCCCGGGACACCGAACACTGAAGCTTTCTTT. This codes for CASSPGTPNTEAFF.

The chain uses TRBV7-9 and TRBJ1-1; D is unclear. Germline CDR1 reads SEHNR; CDR2 reads FQNEAQ (reference sequence). V was shortened by 2 bases and J by 1 base, with 11 bases between the two germline ends. The CDR3 covers 15 residues. Written as DNA, the CDR3 is TGTGCCAGCAGCTTAAGAGGATGGGAGAACACTGAAGCTTTCTTT. Translating it yields CASSLRGWENTEAFF.

This clonotype was counted only a few times. V is TRBV7-9 and J is TRBJ2-1, with D possibly being TRBD1 (5 bases). Trimming left V 0 bases short and J 1 base short, with 10 bases between. Germline V CDR1 and CDR2: SEHNR, FQNEAQ (reference sequence). The CDR3 spans 16 residues. CDR3 coding DNA: TGTGCCAGCAGCTTAGCGGGAAGGGGATCCTACAATGAGCAGTTCTTC. The encoded protein is CASSLAGRGSYNEQFF.